The clone carrying this T cell receptor beta chain was detected many times. Its antigen is currently unknown. These data belong to a study of neurological immune-mediated disorders. This CDR3 comprises 16 residues. Germline V gives CDR1 MGHDK, CDR2 SYGVNS. Trimming took 2 bases from V and 3 from J, leaving 17 bases between them. TCRdb reprocessed the 5' RACE reads with MiXCR, giving one entry per CDR3 protein. The table records roughly 89,000 distinct CDR3 sequences, around 2.6% of them present only once. Study outcomes and limitations: The absence of any CDR3 amino acid sequence shared by expanded clones across subjects suggests that repertoires were private in all groups. The highest TCR clonal expansion occurred in HTLV-1-associated myelopathy; multiple sclerosis fell below healthy controls.

The TCR was taken from a woman aged 25 to 39 with multiple sclerosis. This rearrangement joins TRBV25-1 to TRBJ2-7, with D tentatively TRBD1 or TRBD2 (5 bases each). Sequencing was performed on PBMCs. The DNA of the CDR3 is TGTGCCAGCAGTGAAGATCTCAGGTGGGGGAACTACGAGCAGTACTTC. This codes for CASSEDLRWGNYEQYF.